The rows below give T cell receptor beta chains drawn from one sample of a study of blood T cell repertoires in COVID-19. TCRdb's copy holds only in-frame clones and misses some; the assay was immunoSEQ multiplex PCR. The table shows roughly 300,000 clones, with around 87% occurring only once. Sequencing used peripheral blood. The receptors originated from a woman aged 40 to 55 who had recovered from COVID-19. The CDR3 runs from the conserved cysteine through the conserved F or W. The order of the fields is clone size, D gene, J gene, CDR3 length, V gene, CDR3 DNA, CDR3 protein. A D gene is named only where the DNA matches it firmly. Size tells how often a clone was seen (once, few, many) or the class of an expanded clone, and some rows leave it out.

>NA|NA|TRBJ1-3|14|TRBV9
TGTGCCAGCAGCGTCGAGGGGAGGGAGGCTCCCATATATTTT
CASSVEGREAPIYF
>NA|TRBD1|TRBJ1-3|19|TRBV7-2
TGTGCCAGCAGCCGGAGGAGGGACAGCTATCCCCTCTCTGGAAACACCATATATTTT
CASSRRRDSYPLSGNTIYF
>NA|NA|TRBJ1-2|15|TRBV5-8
TGTGCCAGCAGCAGCCGCAGGGCGCGACACTATGGCTACACCTTC
CASSSRRARHYGYTF
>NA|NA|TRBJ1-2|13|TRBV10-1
TGCGCCAGCAGTGTAGTGGTTAGCTATGGCTACACCTTC
CASSVVVSYGYTF
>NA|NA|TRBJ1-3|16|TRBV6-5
TGTGCCAGCAGTTACTCAGGAGGGATAGTGGGAAACACCATATATTTT
CASSYSGGIVGNTIYF
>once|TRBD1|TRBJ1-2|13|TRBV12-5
TGTGCTAGTGGCTTGGGACAGACCTATGGCTACACCTTC
CASGLGQTYGYTF
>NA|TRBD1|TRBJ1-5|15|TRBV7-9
TGTGCCAGCAGCTTAATGGCAGGGGACAGTCAGCCCCAGCATTTT
CASSLMAGDSQPQHF
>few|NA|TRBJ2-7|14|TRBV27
TGTGCCAGCAGTCCTACGCGGGACTCCAGTAAGCAGTACTTC
CASSPTRDSSKQYF
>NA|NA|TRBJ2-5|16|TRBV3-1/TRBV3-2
TGTGCCAGCAGCCAAGATCCCACGGGGAGCCCGGAGACCCAGTACTTC
CASSQDPTGSPETQYF
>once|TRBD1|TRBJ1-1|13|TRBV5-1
TGCGCCAGCAGCAGAGGGACAGACGGGTCAGCTTTCTTT
CASSRGTDGSAFF
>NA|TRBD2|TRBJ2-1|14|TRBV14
TGTGCCAGCAGTTGGACTAGCGGGGCCTTGCGGCAGTTCTTC
CASSWTSGALRQFF
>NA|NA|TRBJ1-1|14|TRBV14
TGTGCCAGCAGCCACGGGGGGGGTGGCACTGAAGCTTTCTTT
CASSHGGGGTEAFF
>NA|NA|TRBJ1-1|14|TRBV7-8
TGTGCCAGCAGCTTGGACGGCCGGGGCACTGAAGCTTTCTTT
CASSLDGRGTEAFF
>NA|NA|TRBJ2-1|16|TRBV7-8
TGTGCCAGCAGCTTAGGACCAGGGGATGTGGGCAATGAGCAGTTCTTC
CASSLGPGDVGNEQFF
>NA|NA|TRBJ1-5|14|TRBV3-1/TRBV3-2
TGTGCCAGCAGCCTAGGACACTACAATCAGCCCCAGCATTTT
CASSLGHYNQPQHF
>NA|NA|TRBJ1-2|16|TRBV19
TGTGCCAGTAGTATACAGGGACGGGGGGATGCCTATGGCTACACCTTC
CASSIQGRGDAYGYTF
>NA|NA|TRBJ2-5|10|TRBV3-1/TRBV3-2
TGTGCCAGCTCCGGTGAGACCCAGTACTTC
CASSGETQYF
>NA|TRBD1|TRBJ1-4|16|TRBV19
TGTGCCAGTAGTATAGGGGGACAGCCGTCTAATGAAAAACTGTTTTTT
CASSIGGQPSNEKLFF
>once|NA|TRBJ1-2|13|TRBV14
TGTGCCAGCAGCCAAGATCTAAGCTATGGCTACACCTTC
CASSQDLSYGYTF
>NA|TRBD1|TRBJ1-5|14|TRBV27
TGTGCCAGCAGTAGGACAGGGGGCACTCAGCCCCAGCATTTT
CASSRTGGTQPQHF
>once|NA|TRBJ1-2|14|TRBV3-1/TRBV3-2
TGTGCCAGCAGCCAGGTTAGGGGGAGGGATGGCTACACCTTC
CASSQVRGRDGYTF
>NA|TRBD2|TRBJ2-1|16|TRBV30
TGTGCCTGGAGAGCAACCGGGACTAAGAAGTACAATGAGCAGTTCTTC
CAWRATGTKKYNEQFF
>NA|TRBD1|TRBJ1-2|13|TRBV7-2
TGTGCCAGCAGCCCAAGACAGGGCTATGGCTACACCTTC
CASSPRQGYGYTF
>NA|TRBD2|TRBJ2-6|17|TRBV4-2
TGTGCCAGCACTGGGGGGGGACGTTTCTCTGGGGCCAACGTCCTGACTTTC
CASTGGGRFSGANVLTF
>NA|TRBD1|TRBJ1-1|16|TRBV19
TGTGCCAGTAGTAACAGTCACAGGGGGCCGAACACTGAAGCTTTCTTT
CASSNSHRGPNTEAFF
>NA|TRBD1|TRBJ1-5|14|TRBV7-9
TGTGCCAGCAGCTCGCGACAGGGAGACGCCTTGCAGCATTTT
CASSSRQGDALQHF
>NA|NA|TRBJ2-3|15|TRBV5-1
TGCGCCAGCAGCCCGGAAGGAGGGGGCACAGATACGCAGTATTTT
CASSPEGGGTDTQYF
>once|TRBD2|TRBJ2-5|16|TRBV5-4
TGTGCCAGCAGCCATTCGACCGGGACTAGTCAAGAGACCCAGTACTTC
CASSHSTGTSQETQYF
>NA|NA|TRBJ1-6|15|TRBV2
TGTGCCAGCAGTGAAGCGTTGGCGGTCAATTCACCCCTCCACTTT
CASSEALAVNSPLHF
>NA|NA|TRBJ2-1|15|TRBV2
TGTGCCAGCAGTGTGGGCGGGCGATTTCAATGGGAGCAGTTCTTC
CASSVGGRFQWEQFF
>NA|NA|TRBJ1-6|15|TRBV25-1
TGTGCCAGCAGTGTTACATTCCAGTCCGATTCACCCCTCCACTTT
CASSVTFQSDSPLHF
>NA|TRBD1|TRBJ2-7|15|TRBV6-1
TGTGCCAGCAGTGAAGTAGGGACAGGGGCCTACGAGCAGTACTTC
CASSEVGTGAYEQYF
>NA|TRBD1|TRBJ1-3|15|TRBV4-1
TGCGCCAGCAGCCTGGGACAGGGCACGGGAAACACCATATATTTT
CASSLGQGTGNTIYF
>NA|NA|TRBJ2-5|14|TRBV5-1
TGCGCCAGCAGCTTGGCCAGGGGGGTGGAGACCCAGTACTTC
CASSLARGVETQYF
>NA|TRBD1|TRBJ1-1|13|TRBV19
TGTGCCACCCGGACAGGGTTAAACACTGAAGCTTTCTTT
CATRTGLNTEAFF
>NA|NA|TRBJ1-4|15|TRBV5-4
TGTGCCAGCAGCAAAGACCGCGGAGCTAATGAAAAACTGTTTTTT
CASSKDRGANEKLFF
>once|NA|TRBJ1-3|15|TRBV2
TGTGCCAGCAGCGAATCAGGGGCAGGGGGAAACACCATATATTTT
CASSESGAGGNTIYF
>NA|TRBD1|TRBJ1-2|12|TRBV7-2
TGTGCCAGCAGCACAAGGACAGGGGCAAGCACCTTC
CASSTRTGASTF
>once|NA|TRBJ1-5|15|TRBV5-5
TGTGCCAGCAGCCCTGGCGGGGGCTGGAATCAGCCCCAGCATTTT
CASSPGGGWNQPQHF
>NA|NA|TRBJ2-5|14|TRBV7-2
TGTGCCAGCAGACCAGACACAAACCAAGAGACCCAGTACTTC
CASRPDTNQETQYF
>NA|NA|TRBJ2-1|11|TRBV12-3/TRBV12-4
TGTGCCAGCAGTCAGTACAATGAGCAGTTCTTC
CASSQYNEQFF
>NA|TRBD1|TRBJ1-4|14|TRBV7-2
TGTGCCAGCAGCTTAGGGGACAGGATGGGAAAACTGTTTTTT
CASSLGDRMGKLFF
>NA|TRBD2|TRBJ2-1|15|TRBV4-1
TGCGCCAGCAGCCTAGCGGGGGATCGGGGAAATGAGCAGTTCTTC
CASSLAGDRGNEQFF
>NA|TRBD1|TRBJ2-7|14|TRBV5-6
TGTGCCAGCAGCTCGCAGGGGGCCGTTTACGAGCAGTACTTC
CASSSQGAVYEQYF
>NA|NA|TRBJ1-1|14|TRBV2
TGTGCCAGTACCCCGCGGCGGGTAAACACTGAAGCTTTCTTT
CASTPRRVNTEAFF
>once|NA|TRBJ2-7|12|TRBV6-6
TGTGCCAGCGCGGCGGGGTCCTACGAGCAGTACTTC
CASAAGSYEQYF
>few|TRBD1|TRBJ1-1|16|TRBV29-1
TGCAGCGTTAAGGGGGACAGGTCCTTACGGAACGCTGAAGCTTTCTTT
CSVKGDRSLRNAEAFF
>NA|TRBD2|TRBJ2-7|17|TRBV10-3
TGTGCCATCAGTGGAGGTCTAGCGGGGACTCTTGTCTACGAGCAGTACTTC
CAISGGLAGTLVYEQYF
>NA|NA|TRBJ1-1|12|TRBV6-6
TGTGCCAGCAGTTCACAGGAGCTTGAAGCTTTCTTT
CASSSQELEAFF
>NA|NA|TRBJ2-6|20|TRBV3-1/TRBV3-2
TGTGCCAGCAGCCAAGTAAGGAGTCCCCATGGCAGCTCTGGGGCCAACGTCCTGACTTTC
CASSQVRSPHGSSGANVLTF
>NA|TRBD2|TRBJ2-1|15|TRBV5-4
TGTGCCAGCAGCTTGTCTAGCGGTCAGAGGGATGAGCAGTTCTTC
CASSLSSGQRDEQFF
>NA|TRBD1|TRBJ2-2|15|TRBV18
TGTGCCAGCTCACCAGGGACAGCAAACACCGGGGAGCTGTTTTTT
CASSPGTANTGELFF